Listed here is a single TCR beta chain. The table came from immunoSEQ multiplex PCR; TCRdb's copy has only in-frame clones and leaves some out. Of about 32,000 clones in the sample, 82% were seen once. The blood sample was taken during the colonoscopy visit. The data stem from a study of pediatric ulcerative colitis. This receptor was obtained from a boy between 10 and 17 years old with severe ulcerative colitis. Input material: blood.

The CDR3 DNA reads as TGTGCCAGCAGCTTACTCGTTGGTGACAGGGGTGCCAATCAGCCCCAGCATTTT. As protein: CASSLLVGDRGANQPQHF. The rearrangement links TRBV7-6 to TRBJ1-5; 8 bases agree with TRBD1. Germline V CDR1 and CDR2: SGHVS, FNYEAQ. V was pared by 2 bases and J by 3 bases, with 12 bases of the junction left unmatched. The CDR3 contains 18 residues.